This TCR beta chain was obtained from a study of blood T cells in healthy people across ages. On the study more broadly: About one barcoded beta molecule per two T cells was the capture yield of template switching. Points from the study as a whole: Comparison with aged donors showed that long-lived donors had more naive CD4+ cells and higher diversity.

This clonotype occurred a few times. No antigen is known for it. Aged about 6 to 90, donors were systemically healthy Caucasians from Russia. The CDR3 has 17 residues. V dropped 2 bases and J dropped 4 bases, with 17 bases sitting between them. Then a second PCR, running roughly 7 to 11 cycles, was carried out with a sample-barcoded 5' primer and a J-beta primer mix. The template-switch adaptor, which had 12 random nucleotides, put a tag on each cDNA molecule. TCRdb called the 5' RACE reads again in MiXCR, with one record for every CDR3 protein. The profile shows about 400,000 distinct CDR3 sequences, roughly half of them singletons.

The gene calls are TRBV12-3 or TRBV12-4 and TRBJ1-4; maybe TRBD1 (5 bases). Sequenced sample: blood. The source is a man aged 55-75 years in good health. In DNA form, the CDR3 reads TGTGCCAGCAGTTTAAAAGGCGGAGGGACCGTTAATGAAAAACTGTTTTTT. The encoded protein is CASSLKGGGTVNEKLFF.